This T cell receptor beta chain was observed in a study of blood T cell repertoires in COVID-19. Study at large: Researchers got acute and convalescent COVID-19 samples from the United States, Italy and Spain.

The ends lost 4 bases at V and 3 bases at J; junction bases unmatched: 6. Looked up from germline, CDR1 is SGHNT and CDR2 is YENEEA. This CDR3 is 15 amino acids long. Measured with immunoSEQ multiplex PCR; TCRdb has only the in-frame clones, and not every one. The table includes some 140,000 clones, around 82% detected once. The chain carries TRBV11-3 and TRBJ2-3; 8 nucleotides line up with TRBD2. The sequencing sample was made of PBMCs or T cells enriched from blood (not recorded which). The TCR comes from a middle-aged man with acute COVID-19. In nucleotides, the CDR3 is TGTGCCAGCAGCTCCCGCGGCGGGGGGACAGATACGCAGTATTTT. Translation: CASSSRGGGTDTQYF.